Listed below are T cell receptor beta chains from one sample, sequenced in a study of post-analysis software for immune sequencing data. TCRdb recomputed calls from the PCR reads with MiXCR, one row per CDR3 protein. The profile shows approximately 660,000 distinct CDR3 sequences, roughly three fifths of them singletons. The material sequenced was blood. Receptors were obtained from a girl aged 2-10 years with multiple sclerosis. The CDR3 runs from the conserved cysteine through the conserved F or W. A D gene is named only where the DNA matches it firmly. The size entry is marked missing in some rows and otherwise reads once, few, many or a size class.

TRBD2,TRBJ2-3,TRBV12-3/TRBV12-4,few,CASSPSLAGSTDTQYF,TGTGCCAGCAGTCCCTCCCTAGCGGGTAGCACAGATACGCAGTATTTT
TRBD2,TRBJ2-3,TRBV20-1,.,CSASLPRTSGRTDTQYF,TGCAGTGCTAGTTTACCCCGGACTAGCGGGAGAACAGATACGCAGTATTTT
.,TRBJ2-1,TRBV12-3/TRBV12-4,.,CASSVGGVSYNEQFF,TGTGCCAGCTCAGTGGGGGGTGTCTCCTACAATGAGCAGTTCTTC
TRBD2,TRBJ2-1,TRBV7-2,.,CASSPYQRGDNEQFF,TGTGCCAGCAGCCCATACCAGCGGGGGGACAATGAGCAGTTCTTC
TRBD1,TRBJ2-6,TRBV6-5,.,CASSYSDRASSGANVLTF,TGTGCCAGCAGTTACTCGGACAGGGCTAGTTCTGGGGCCAACGTCCTGACTTTC
.,TRBJ1-5,TRBV20-1,.,CSAVTGGQSSNQPQHF,TGCAGTGCCGTCACGGGAGGACAGTCTAGCAATCAGCCCCAGCATTTT
TRBD1,TRBJ1-2,TRBV6-5,.,CASSTEGTGGSYTF,TGTGCCAGCAGTACAGAGGGTACAGGGGGGTCCTACACCTTC
.,TRBJ2-3,TRBV20-1,.,CSAMDSTSTDTQYF,TGCAGTGCCATGGACAGCACTAGCACAGATACGCAGTATTTT
.,TRBJ2-3,TRBV20-1,.,CSAREPGVGTDTQYF,TGCAGTGCTAGAGAGCCAGGGGTCGGCACAGATACGCAGTATTTT
.,TRBJ1-2,TRBV12-3/TRBV12-4,.,CASRSTGHGYGYTF,TGTGCCAGCAGATCTACAGGGCACGGCTATGGCTACACCTTC
TRBD2,TRBJ2-3,TRBV29-1,.,CSVERIRTSGIKDTQYF,TGCAGCGTTGAAAGGATCCGGACTAGCGGGATAAAGGATACGCAGTATTTT
TRBD1,TRBJ1-2,TRBV20-1,.,CSARGSTGPGYTF,TGCAGTGCTAGAGGTTCGACAGGGCCTGGCTACACCTTC
.,TRBJ2-1,TRBV20-1,.,CSAMGGKPLGGQFF,TGCAGTGCTATGGGCGGGAAACCTTTAGGGGGGCAGTTCTTC
.,TRBJ2-2,TRBV9,.,CASSASRLTRVWGELFF,TGTGCCAGCAGCGCTTCTCGTCTGACCCGGGTGTGGGGGGAGCTGTTTTTT
.,TRBJ1-3,TRBV7-8,.,CASSSGTRAGNTIYF,TGTGCCAGCAGCTCCGGGACAAGGGCTGGAAACACCATATATTTT
.,TRBJ2-1,TRBV5-1,.,CASSRSDLRYNEQFF,TGCGCCAGCAGCCGCTCCGATCTTCGATACAATGAGCAGTTCTTC
TRBD2,TRBJ2-5,TRBV7-7,few,CASSLEASLGGETQYF,TGTGCCAGCAGCTTAGAAGCGAGCTTGGGGGGGGAGACCCAGTACTTC
.,TRBJ2-5,TRBV9,once,CASSVDGGTQETQYF,TGTGCCAGCAGCGTAGACGGGGGAACCCAAGAGACCCAGTACTTC
.,TRBJ2-7,TRBV20-1,.,CSASQRRTSEQYF,TGCAGTGCTAGCCAACGGCGAACTTCCGAGCAGTACTTC
TRBD2,TRBJ2-7,TRBV20-1,.,CSASGGLAGYYEQYF,TGCAGTGCTAGCGGGGGACTAGCGGGATACTACGAGCAGTACTTC
.,TRBJ2-5,TRBV20-1,.,CSAEGSQETQYF,TGCAGTGCTGAGGGGTCTCAAGAGACCCAGTACTTC
.,TRBJ2-4,TRBV4-2,.,CASSQVEAKNIQYF,TGTGCCAGCAGCCAAGTTGAAGCCAAAAACATTCAGTACTTC
.,TRBJ1-2,TRBV6-5,.,CASSFRMPVYGYTF,TGTGCCAGCAGTTTTCGGATGCCTGTGTACGGCTACACCTTC
TRBD2,TRBJ2-5,TRBV10-3,few,CAISEGTRSQETQYF,TGTGCCATCAGTGAGGGGACTAGATCTCAAGAGACCCAGTACTTC
.,TRBJ2-3,TRBV6-5,once,CASSYSVGRRGMTDTQYF,TGTGCCAGCAGTTACTCGGTTGGCAGGCGGGGTATGACAGATACGCAGTATTTT
.,TRBJ2-5,TRBV4-1,few,CASSPALFRETQYF,TGCGCCAGCAGTCCCGCGCTATTTCGGGAGACCCAGTACTTC
.,TRBJ2-6,TRBV13,.,CASSSSPTRSGANVLTF,TGTGCCAGCAGCTCCTCCCCCACACGCTCTGGGGCCAACGTCCTGACTTTC
.,TRBJ2-1,TRBV24-1,.,CATSARNNEQFF,TGTGCCACCAGTGCGAGAAACAATGAGCAGTTCTTC
TRBD1,TRBJ2-1,TRBV6-2/TRBV6-3,.,CASSPWDRVGDEQFF,TGTGCCAGCAGCCCTTGGGACAGGGTCGGCGATGAGCAGTTCTTC
.,TRBJ2-5,TRBV11-2,few,CASSPGTLKWETQYF,TGTGCCAGCAGCCCGGGGACTTTGAAATGGGAGACCCAGTACTTC
.,TRBJ2-7,TRBV25-1,.,CASSGSLDEQYF,TGTGCCAGCAGTGGATCCCTGGACGAGCAGTACTTC
.,TRBJ2-3,TRBV14,few,CASSQEQVTDTQYF,TGTGCCAGCAGCCAAGAGCAGGTCACAGATACGCAGTATTTT
.,TRBJ1-5,TRBV24-1,.,CATGPKGPGNQPQHF,TGTGCCACCGGCCCTAAGGGTCCGGGCAATCAGCCCCAGCATTTT
TRBD1,TRBJ1-2,TRBV6-5,.,CASSKQGADYGYTF,TGTGCCAGCAGTAAACAGGGGGCAGACTATGGCTACACCTTC
.,TRBJ2-2,TRBV6-2/TRBV6-3,once,CASRTLRDINTGELFF,TGTGCCAGCAGGACCCTCCGGGACATAAACACCGGGGAGCTGTTTTTT
.,TRBJ1-1,TRBV7-9,.,CASSIRTVNTEAFF,TGTGCCAGCAGCATCCGGACTGTGAACACTGAAGCTTTCTTT
.,TRBJ2-1,TRBV6-2/TRBV6-3,.,CASRRKENEQFF,TGTGCCAGCAGACGAAAGGAGAATGAGCAGTTCTTC
.,TRBJ2-7,TRBV11-2,few,CASSLDISYEQYF,TGTGCCAGCAGCTTAGACATCTCCTACGAGCAGTACTTC
.,TRBJ1-5,TRBV20-1,few,CSASGGFDNQPQHF,TGCAGTGCTAGCGGTGGATTTGACAATCAGCCCCAGCATTTT
.,TRBJ2-3,TRBV6-4,.,CASTPPRGLSTDTQYF,TGTGCCAGCACCCCTCCCCGTGGCCTTAGCACAGATACGCAGTATTTT
.,TRBJ2-5,TRBV20-1,once,CSALKGTTQETQYF,TGCAGTGCCCTGAAGGGGACCACCCAAGAGACCCAGTACTTC
TRBD1,TRBJ2-5,TRBV25-1,.,CASSEQKTGPGQETQYF,TGTGCCAGCAGTGAACAAAAGACAGGGCCAGGCCAAGAGACCCAGTACTTC
TRBD2,TRBJ2-5,TRBV6-1,.,CASMASGEGTQYF,TGTGCCAGCATGGCTAGCGGGGAGGGGACCCAGTACTTC
.,TRBJ1-2,TRBV5-1,.,CASSVAAQSGYGYTF,TGCGCCAGCAGCGTGGCAGCCCAATCTGGATATGGCTACACCTTC
TRBD2,TRBJ2-1,TRBV10-2,.,CASSEFSGIYNEQFF,TGCGCCAGCAGTGAGTTCAGCGGGATTTACAATGAGCAGTTCTTC
TRBD2,TRBJ2-7,TRBV6-5,few,CASRLAEGYEQYF,TGTGCCAGCAGGCTAGCGGAGGGCTACGAGCAGTACTTC
TRBD1,TRBJ1-1,TRBV29-1,.,CSVATGVAFF,TGCAGCGTGGCGACAGGGGTAGCTTTCTTT
.,TRBJ2-6,TRBV7-8,.,CASSPGQLRGASGANVLTF,TGTGCCAGCAGCCCCGGACAGCTACGCGGGGCTTCTGGGGCCAACGTCCTGACTTTC
.,TRBJ2-7,TRBV27,.,CASSWAKGSYEQYF,TGTGCCAGCAGTTGGGCTAAAGGATCCTACGAGCAGTACTTC
TRBD1,TRBJ2-1,TRBV12-3/TRBV12-4,.,CASSLAPQGVYVYNEQFF,TGTGCCAGCAGTTTAGCGCCTCAGGGGGTGTACGTCTACAATGAGCAGTTCTTC
.,TRBJ2-3,TRBV4-1,.,CASSQRPVDTQYF,TGCGCCAGCAGCCAGCGCCCCGTTGATACGCAGTATTTT
.,TRBJ2-1,TRBV28,.,CASRLEALTFF,TGTGCCAGCCGTTTGGAGGCATTGACGTTCTTC
.,TRBJ2-4,TRBV6-6,.,CAGCAKNIQYF,TGTGCCGGCTGTGCCAAAAACATTCAGTACTTC
.,TRBJ1-2,TRBV7-9,.,CASTSGSFYGYTF,TGTGCCAGCACATCGGGCAGTTTCTATGGCTACACCTTC